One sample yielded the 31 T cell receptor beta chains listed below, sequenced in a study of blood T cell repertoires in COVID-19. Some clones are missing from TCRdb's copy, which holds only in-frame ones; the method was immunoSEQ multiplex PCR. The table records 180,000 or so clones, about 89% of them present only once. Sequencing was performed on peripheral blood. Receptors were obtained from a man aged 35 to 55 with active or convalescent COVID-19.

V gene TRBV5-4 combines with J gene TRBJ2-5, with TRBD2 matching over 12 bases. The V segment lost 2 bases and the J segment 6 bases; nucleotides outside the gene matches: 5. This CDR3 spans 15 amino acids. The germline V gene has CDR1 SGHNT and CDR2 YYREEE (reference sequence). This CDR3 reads CASSFLAGGQKTQYF. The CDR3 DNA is TGTGCCAGCAGCTTTCTAGCGGGGGGGCAAAAGACCCAGTACTTC. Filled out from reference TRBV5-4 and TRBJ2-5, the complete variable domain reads ETGVTQSPTHLIKTRGQQVTLRCSSQSGHNTVSWYQQALGQGPQFIFQYYREEENGRGNFPPRFSGLQFPNYSSELNVNALELDDSALYLCASSFLAGGQKTQYFGPGTRLLVL.

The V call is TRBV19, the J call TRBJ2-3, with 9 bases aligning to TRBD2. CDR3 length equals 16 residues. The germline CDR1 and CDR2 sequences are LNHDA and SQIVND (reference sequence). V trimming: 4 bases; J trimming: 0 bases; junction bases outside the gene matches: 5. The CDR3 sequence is CASSTGLATSTDTQYF. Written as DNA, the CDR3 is TGTGCCAGTAGTACCGGACTAGCGACTAGCACAGATACGCAGTATTTT.

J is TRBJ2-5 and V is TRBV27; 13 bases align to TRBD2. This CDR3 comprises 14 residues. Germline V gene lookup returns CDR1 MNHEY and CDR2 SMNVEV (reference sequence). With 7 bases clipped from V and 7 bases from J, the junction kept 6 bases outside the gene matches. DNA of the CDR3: TGTGCCAGCAAACTAGCGGGGGGGTTAATGACCCAGTACTTC. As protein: CASKLAGGLMTQYF.

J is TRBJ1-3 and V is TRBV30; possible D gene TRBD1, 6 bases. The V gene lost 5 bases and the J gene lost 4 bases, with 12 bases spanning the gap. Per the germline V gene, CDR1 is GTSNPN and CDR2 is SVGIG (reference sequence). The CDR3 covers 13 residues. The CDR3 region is CAWQTGRGNTIYF. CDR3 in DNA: TGTGCCTGGCAGACAGGAAGAGGAAACACCATATATTTT.

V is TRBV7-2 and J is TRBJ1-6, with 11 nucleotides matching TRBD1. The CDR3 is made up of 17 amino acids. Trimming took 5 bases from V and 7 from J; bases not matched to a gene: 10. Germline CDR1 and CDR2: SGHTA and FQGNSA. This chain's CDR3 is CASSTRTGGGGNSPLHF. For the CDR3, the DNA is TGTGCCAGCAGCACCCGGACAGGGGGCGGAGGGAATTCACCCCTCCACTTT.

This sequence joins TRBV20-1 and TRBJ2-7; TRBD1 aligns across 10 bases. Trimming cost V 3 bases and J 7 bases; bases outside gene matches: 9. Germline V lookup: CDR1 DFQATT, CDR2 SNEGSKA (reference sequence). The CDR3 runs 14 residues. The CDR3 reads CSASGGQGNQEQYF. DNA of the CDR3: TGCAGTGCTAGTGGGGGACAGGGGAATCAAGAGCAGTACTTC.

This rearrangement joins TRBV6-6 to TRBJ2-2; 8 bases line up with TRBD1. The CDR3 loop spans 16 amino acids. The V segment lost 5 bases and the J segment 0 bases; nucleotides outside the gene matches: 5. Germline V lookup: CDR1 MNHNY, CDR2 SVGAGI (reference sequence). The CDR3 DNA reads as TGTGCCAGCAGTACCTCACAGGGGGCGAACACCGGGGAGCTGTTTTTT. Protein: CASSTSQGANTGELFF.

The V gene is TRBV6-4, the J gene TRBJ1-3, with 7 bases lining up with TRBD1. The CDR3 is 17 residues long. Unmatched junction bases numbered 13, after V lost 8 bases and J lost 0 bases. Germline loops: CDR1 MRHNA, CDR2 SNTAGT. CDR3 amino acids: CASPPGGQGDSGNTIYF. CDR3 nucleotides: TGTGCCAGCCCGCCTGGTGGGCAGGGGGACTCTGGAAACACCATATATTTT.

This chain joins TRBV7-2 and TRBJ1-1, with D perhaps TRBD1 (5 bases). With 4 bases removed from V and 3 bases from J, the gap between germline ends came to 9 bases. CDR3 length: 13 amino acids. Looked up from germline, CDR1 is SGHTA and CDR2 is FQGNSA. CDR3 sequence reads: CASSSDSYTEAFF. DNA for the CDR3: TGTGCCAGCAGCTCCGACAGTTACACTGAAGCTTTCTTT.

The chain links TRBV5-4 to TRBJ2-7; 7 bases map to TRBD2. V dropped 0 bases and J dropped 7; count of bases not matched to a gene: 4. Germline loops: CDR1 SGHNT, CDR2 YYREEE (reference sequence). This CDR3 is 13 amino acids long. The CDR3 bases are TGTGCCAGCAGCTTGGCGGGGGGAAATGAGCAGTACTTC. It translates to CASSLAGGNEQYF.

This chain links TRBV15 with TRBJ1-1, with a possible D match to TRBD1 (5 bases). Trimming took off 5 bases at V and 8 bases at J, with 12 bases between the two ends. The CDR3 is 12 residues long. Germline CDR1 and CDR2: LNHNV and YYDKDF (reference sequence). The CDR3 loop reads CATSARGIEAFF. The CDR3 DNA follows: TGTGCCACCAGCGCAAGGGGTATCGAAGCTTTCTTT. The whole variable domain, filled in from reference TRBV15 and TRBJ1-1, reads DAMVIQNPRYQVTQFGKPVTLSCSQTLNHNVMYWYQQKSSQAPKLLFHYYDKDFNNEADTPDNFQSRRPNTSFCFLDIRSPGLGDTAMYLCATSARGIEAFFGQGTRLTVV.

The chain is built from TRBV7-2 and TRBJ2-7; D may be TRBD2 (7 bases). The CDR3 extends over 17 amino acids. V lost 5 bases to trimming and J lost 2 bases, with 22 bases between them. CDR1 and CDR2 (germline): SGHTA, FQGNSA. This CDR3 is CASSVAGGRGNTYEQYF. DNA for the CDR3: TGTGCCAGCAGCGTCGCCGGGGGGCGGGGGAACACCTACGAGCAGTACTTC.

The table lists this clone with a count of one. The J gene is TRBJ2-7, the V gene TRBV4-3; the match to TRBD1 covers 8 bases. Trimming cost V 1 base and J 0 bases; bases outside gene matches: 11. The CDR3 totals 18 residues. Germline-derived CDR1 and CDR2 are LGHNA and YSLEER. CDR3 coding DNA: TGCGCCAGCAGCCAAGTCCTCTCCCGGACAGGGTACTCCTACGAGCAGTACTTC. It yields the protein CASSQVLSRTGYSYEQYF.

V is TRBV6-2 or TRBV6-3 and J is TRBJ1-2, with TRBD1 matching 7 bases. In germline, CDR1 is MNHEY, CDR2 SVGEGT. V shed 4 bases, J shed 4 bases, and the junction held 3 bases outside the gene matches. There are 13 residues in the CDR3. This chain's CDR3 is CASSSTGVYGYTF. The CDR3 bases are TGTGCCAGCAGTTCCACAGGGGTCTATGGCTACACCTTC.

CDR3 DNA: TGCGCCAGCAGCCAAGGAGTTTTGGAGACCCAGTACTTC. Translation: CASSQGVLETQYF. The chain has TRBV4-1 and TRBJ2-5; no firm D call. This CDR3 has 13 residues. With 1 base removed from V and 5 bases from J, the gap between germline ends came to 8 bases. Per germline, CDR1 MGHRA and CDR2 YSYEKL.

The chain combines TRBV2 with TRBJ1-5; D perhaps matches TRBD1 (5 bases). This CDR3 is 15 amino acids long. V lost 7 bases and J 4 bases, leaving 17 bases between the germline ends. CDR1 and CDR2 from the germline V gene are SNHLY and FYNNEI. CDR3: CASTPRGGGNQPQHF. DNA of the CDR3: TGTGCCAGCACCCCAAGGGGCGGGGGAAATCAGCCCCAGCATTTT.

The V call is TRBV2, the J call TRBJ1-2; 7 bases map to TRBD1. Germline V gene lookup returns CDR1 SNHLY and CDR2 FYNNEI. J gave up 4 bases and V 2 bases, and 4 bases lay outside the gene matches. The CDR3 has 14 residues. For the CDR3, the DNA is TGTGCCAGCAGTGAATCGACAGGGCCCTATGGCTACACCTTC. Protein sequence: CASSESTGPYGYTF.

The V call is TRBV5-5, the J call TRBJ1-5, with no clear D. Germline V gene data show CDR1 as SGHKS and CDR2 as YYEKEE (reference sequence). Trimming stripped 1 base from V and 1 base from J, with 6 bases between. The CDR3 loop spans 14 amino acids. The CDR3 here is CASSLLSSNQPQHF. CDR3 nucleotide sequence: TGTGCCAGCAGCTTGCTTAGCAGCAATCAGCCCCAGCATTTT.

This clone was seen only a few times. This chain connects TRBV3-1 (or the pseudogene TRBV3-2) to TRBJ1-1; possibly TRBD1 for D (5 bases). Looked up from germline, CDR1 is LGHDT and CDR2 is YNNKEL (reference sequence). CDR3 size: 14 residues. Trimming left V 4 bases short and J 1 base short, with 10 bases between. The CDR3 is CASSRSQGNTEAFF. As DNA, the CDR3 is TGTGCCAGCAGCCGCTCCCAGGGGAACACTGAAGCTTTCTTT.

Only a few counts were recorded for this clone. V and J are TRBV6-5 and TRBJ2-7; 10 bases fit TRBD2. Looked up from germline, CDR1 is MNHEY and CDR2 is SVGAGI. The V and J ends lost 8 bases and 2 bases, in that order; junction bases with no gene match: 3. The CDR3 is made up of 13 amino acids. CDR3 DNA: TGTGCCAGCGTAACTAGCGGGGCCTACGAGCAGTACTTC. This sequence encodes CASVTSGAYEQYF.

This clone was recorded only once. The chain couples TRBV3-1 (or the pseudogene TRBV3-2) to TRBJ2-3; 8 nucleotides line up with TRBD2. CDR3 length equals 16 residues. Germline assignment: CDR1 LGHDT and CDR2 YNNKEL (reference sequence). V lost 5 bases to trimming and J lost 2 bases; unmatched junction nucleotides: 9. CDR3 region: CASSSSGGGITDTQYF. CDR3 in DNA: TGTGCCAGCAGCTCGTCCGGGGGGGGAATCACAGATACGCAGTATTTT.

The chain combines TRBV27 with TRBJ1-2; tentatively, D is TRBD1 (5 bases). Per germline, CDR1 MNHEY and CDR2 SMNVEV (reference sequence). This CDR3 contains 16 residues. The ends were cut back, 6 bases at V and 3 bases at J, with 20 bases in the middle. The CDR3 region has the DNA TGTGCCAGCAGGGCCGGGGGGGGACTACCCCACTATGGCTACACCTTC. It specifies CASRAGGGLPHYGYTF.

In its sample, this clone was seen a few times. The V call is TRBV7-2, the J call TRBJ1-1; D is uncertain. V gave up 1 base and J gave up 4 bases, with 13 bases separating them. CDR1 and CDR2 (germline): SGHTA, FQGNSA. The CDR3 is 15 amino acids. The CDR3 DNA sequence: TGTGCCAGCAGCTTAGATAGTGCAGCGCGCACTGAAGCTTTCTTT. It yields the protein CASSLDSAARTEAFF.

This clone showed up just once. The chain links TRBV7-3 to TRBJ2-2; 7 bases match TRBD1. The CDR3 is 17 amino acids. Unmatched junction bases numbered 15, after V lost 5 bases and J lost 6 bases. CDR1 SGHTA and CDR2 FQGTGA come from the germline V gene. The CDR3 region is CASSPRGPIPEAGELFF. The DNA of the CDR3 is TGTGCCAGCAGCCCAAGGGGGCCTATCCCGGAGGCCGGGGAGCTGTTTTTT.

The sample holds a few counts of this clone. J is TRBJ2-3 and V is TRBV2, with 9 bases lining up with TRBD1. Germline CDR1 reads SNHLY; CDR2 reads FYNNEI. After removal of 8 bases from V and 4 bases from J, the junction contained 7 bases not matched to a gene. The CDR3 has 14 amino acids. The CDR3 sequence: CASARDREADTQYF. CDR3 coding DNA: TGTGCCAGCGCCAGGGACAGGGAGGCAGATACGCAGTATTTT.

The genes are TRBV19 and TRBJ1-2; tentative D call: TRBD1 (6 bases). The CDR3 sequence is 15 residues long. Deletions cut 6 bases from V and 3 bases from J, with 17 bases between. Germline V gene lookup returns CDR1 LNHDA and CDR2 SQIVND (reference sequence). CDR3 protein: CASSPQTGFDYGYTF. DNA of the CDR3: TGTGCCAGTAGCCCCCAGACAGGTTTCGACTATGGCTACACCTTC.

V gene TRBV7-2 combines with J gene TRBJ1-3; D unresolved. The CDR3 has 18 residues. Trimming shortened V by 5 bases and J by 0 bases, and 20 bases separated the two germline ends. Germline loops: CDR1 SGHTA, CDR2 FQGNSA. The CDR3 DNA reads TGTGCCAGCAGCCTCCGAGAGAGGAGGGCTTTCTCTGGAAACACCATATATTTT. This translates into CASSLRERRAFSGNTIYF. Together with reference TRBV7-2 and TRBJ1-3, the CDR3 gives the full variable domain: GAGVSQSPSNKVTEKGKDVELRCDPISGHTALYWYRQSLGQGLEFLIYFQGNSAPDKSGLPSDRFSAERTGGSVSTLTIQRTQQEDSAVYLCASSLRERRAFSGNTIYFGEGSWLTVV.

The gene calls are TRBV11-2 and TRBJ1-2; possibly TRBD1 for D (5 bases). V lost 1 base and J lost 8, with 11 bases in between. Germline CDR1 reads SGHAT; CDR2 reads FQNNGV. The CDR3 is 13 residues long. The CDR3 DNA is TGTGCCAGCAGCTTAGTTCAGGGTTCCGGCTACACCTTC. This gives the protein CASSLVQGSGYTF.

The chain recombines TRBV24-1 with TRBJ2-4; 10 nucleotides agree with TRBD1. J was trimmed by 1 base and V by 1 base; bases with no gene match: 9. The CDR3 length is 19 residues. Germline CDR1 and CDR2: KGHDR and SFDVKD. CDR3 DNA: TGTGCCACCAGTGATTTAGGACAGGGGGGAAAGTGGGCCAAAAACATTCAGTACTTC. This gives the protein CATSDLGQGGKWAKNIQYF.

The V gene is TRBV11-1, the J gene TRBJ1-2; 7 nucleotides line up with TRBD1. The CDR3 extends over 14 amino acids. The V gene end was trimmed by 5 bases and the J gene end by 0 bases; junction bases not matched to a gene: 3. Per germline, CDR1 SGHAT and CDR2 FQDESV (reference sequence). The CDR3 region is CASSQGQTNYGYTF. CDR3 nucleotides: TGTGCCAGCAGCCAGGGACAGACTAACTATGGCTACACCTTC.

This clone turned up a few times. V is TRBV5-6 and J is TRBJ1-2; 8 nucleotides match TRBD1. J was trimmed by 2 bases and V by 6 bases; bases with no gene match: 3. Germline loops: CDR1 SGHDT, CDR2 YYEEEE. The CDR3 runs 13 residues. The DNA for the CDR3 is TGTGCCAGCACACCAGGGGGCAACTATGGCTACACCTTC. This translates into CASTPGGNYGYTF. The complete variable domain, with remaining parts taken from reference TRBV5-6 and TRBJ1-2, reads DAGVTQSPTHLIKTRGQQVTLRCSPKSGHDTVSWYQQALGQGPQFIFQYYEEEERQRGNFPDRFSGHQFPNYSSELNVNALLLGDSALYLCASTPGGNYGYTFGSGTRLTVV.